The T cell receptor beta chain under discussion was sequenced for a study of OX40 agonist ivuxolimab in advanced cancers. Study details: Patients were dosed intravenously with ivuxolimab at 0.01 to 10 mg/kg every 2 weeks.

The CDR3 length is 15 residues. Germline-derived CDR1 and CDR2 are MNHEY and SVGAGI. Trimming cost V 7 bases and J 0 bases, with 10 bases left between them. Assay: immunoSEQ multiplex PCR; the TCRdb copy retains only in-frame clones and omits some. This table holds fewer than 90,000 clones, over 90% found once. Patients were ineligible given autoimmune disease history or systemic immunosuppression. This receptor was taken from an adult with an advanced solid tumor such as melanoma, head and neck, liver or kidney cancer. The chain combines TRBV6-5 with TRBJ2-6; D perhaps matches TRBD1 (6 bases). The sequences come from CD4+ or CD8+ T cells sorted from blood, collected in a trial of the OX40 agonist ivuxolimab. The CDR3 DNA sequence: TGTGCCAGCACCGCGGACAGCTCTGGGGCCAACGTCCTGACTTTC. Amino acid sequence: CASTADSSGANVLTF.